This T cell receptor (beta chain) was retrieved from a study of OX40 agonist ivuxolimab in advanced cancers. Regarding the research as a whole: The costimulatory receptor OX40 (CD134) was targeted by ivuxolimab, a fully human IgG2 agonistic monoclonal antibody. The point of sequencing TCRbeta in the periphery was to test whether ivuxolimab changed TCR sequence diversity and drove clonal T-cell expansion. The monotherapy dose-escalation portion (N ≈ 57 patients) of the phase I ivuxolimab trial is reported in the paper. A male proportion of roughly 80% and a mean age of 60 years, ranging from 23 to 79, were recorded for the dose-escalation cohort. Of the roughly 51 patients in dose escalation, approximately 20 had hepatocellular carcinoma, about 15 had melanoma, 9 had renal cell carcinoma and 9 had head and neck cancer. Partial responses were achieved by three dose-escalation patients, of whom one had hepatocellular carcinoma and two had cutaneous melanoma. Prior anti-PD-1, anti-PD-L1 or anti-CTLA-4 therapy was permitted, and checkpoint inhibitors had been received by 40% to 50% of dose-escalation patients. Intravenous ivuxolimab was administered to patients every 2 weeks at six dose levels: 0.01, 0.1, 0.3, 1.5, 3 and 10 mg/kg. General conclusions and limits of the study: Clonal expansion of both CD4+ and CD8+ blood T cells was observed from baseline to week 6 at doses 0.1 to 3.0 mg/kg. Partial responders in the 0.1-3.0 mg/kg groups had among the lowest normalized peripheral clonal expansion, especially among CD8+ T cells. After ivuxolimab, expanded clones were on average more numerous among CD8+ T cells than among CD4+ T cells. The antigen specificity of the clonally expanded peripheral T cells was not determined. Low levels of normalized T-cell clonal expansion were also seen in some patients who did not respond.

Genomic DNA was extracted from sorted cells for sequencing of the TCRbeta CDR3 region. The immunoSEQ Assay was used for sequencing of TCRbeta CDR3 regions. Imported from immuneACCESS, the table was reduced by TCRdb to in-frame sequences with V and J called. These copies leave out some clones; in studies compared against another copy, an unresolved V gene accounts for under half, and the cause of the remainder is not known. In this sample the table shows some 90,000 clones, around nine tenths of which occur a single time. Under 0.95% of the sample goes to the ten largest clones. CDR1 and CDR2 are drawn from the germline V gene: SGHTA, FQGNSA. V is pared back by 7 bases and J by 4 bases, with 14 bases lying between the germline termini. Spanning cysteine to phenylalanine, the CDR3 consists of 14 amino acids. The DNA shown is the 42-base CDR3, in frame from base 1. The trial excluded patients who had a history of autoimmune disease or were on systemic immunosuppression. Peripheral blood for TCR sequencing was collected from all dose cohorts at baseline, on cycle 4 day 1, and on cycle 7 day 1. The samples were taken from a phase I, first-in-human, multicenter, open-label dose-escalation trial of ivuxolimab. Adults with locally advanced or metastatic melanoma, renal cell carcinoma, hepatocellular carcinoma or head and neck squamous cell carcinoma were enrolled in the trial. CD4+ and CD8+ T cells were sorted separately from peripheral blood before TCR sequencing.

Points on this clone: The clone's antigen remains unknown. Nothing much larger sits one base from this clone, and base qualities are not available.

Source: CD4+ or CD8+ T cells sorted from blood, taken in a trial of the OX40 agonist ivuxolimab. The clonotype originates from an adult with an advanced solid tumor such as melanoma, head and neck, liver or kidney cancer. The rearrangement joined TRBV7-2 to TRBJ2-1; the D gene is not confidently resolved. At the DNA level, the sequence is TGTGCCAGCAACTACAACGTGGGATACAATGAGCAGTTCTTC. Its amino acids are CASNYNVGYNEQFF.